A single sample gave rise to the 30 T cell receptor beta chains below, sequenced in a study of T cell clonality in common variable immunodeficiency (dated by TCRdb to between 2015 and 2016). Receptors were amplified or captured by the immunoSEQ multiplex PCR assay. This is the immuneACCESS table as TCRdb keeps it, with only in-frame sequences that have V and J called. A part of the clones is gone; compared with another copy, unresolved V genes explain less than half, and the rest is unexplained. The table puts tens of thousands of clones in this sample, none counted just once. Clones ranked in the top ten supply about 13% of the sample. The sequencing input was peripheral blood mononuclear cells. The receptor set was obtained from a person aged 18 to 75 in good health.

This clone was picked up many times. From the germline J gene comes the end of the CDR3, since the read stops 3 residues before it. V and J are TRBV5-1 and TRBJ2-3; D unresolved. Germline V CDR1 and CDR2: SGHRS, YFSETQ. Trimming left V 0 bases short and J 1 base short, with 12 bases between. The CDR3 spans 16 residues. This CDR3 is CASSLGLLSGTDTQYF. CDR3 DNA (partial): TGCGCCAGCAGCTTGGGTCTGTTGTCGGGCACAGATACG.

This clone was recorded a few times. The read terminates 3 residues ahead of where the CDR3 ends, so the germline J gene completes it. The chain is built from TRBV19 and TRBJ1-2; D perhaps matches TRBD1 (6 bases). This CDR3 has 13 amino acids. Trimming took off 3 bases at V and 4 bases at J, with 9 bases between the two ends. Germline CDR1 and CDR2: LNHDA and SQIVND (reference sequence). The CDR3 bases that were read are TGTGCCAGTAGTATGGAAGGGGGCTATGGC. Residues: CASSMEGGYG. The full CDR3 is CASSMEGGYGYTF.

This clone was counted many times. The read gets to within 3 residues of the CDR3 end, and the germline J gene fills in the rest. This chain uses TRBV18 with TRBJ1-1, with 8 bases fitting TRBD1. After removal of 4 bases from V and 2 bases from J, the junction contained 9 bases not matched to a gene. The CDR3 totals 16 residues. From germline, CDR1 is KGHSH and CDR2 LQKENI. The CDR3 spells CASSHRPGQDNTEAFF. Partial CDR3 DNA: TGTGCCAGCTCACATCGGCCGGGACAGGATAACACTGAA. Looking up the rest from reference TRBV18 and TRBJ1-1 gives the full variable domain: NAGVMQNPRHLVRRRGQEARLRCSPMKGHSHVYWYRQLPEEGLKFMVYLQKENIIDESGMPKERFSAEFPKEGPSILRIQQVVRGDSAAYFCASSHRPGQDNTEAFFGQGTRLTVV.

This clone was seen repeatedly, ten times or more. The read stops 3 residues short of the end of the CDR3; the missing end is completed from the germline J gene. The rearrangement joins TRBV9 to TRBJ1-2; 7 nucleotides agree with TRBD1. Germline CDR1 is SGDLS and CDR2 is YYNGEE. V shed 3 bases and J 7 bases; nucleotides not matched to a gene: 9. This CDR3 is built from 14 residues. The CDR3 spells CASSAPEGALGYTF. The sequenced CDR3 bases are TGTGCCAGCAGCGCTCCAGAGGGGGCGCTTGGC. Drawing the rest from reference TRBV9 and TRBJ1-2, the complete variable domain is DSGVTQTPKHLITATGQRVTLRCSPRSGDLSVYWYQQSLDQGLQFLIQYYNGEERAKGNILERFSAQQFPDLHSELNLSSLELGDSALYFCASSAPEGALGYTFGSGTRLTVV.

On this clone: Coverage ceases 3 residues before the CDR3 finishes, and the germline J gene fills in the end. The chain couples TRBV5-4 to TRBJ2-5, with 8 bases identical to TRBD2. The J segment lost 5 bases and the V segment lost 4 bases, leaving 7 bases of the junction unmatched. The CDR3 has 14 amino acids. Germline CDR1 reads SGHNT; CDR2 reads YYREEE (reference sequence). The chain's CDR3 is CASSPRGEIETQYF. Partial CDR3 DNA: TGTGCCAGCAGCCCGCGGGGGGAGATCGAGACC.

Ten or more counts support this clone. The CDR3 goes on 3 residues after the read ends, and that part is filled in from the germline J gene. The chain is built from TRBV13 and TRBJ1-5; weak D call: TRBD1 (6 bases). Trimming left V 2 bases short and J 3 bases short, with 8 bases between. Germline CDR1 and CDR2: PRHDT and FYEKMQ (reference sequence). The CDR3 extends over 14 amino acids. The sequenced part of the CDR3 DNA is TGTGCCAGCAGCTTAAGGGGGAACAATCAGCCC. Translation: CASSLRGNNQP. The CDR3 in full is CASSLRGNNQPQHF.

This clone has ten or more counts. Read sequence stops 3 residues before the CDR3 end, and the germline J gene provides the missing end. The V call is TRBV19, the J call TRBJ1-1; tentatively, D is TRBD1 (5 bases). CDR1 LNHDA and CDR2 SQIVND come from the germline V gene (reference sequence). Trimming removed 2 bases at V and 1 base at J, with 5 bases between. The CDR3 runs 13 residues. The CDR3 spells CASSIQGNTEAFF. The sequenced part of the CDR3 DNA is TGTGCCAGTAGTATACAGGGGAACACTGAA. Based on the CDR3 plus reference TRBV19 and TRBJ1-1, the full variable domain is DGGITQSPKYLFRKEGQNVTLSCEQNLNHDAMYWYRQDPGQGLRLIYYSQIVNDFQKGDIAEGYSVSREKKESFPLTVTSAQKNPTAFYLCASSIQGNTEAFFGQGTRLTVV.

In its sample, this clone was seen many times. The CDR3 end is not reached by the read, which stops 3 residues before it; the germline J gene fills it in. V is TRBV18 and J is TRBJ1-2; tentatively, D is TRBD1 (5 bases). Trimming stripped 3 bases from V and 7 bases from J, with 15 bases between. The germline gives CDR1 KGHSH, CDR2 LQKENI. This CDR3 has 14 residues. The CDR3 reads CASSPPPGYGGYTF. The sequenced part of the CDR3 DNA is TGTGCCAGCTCACCCCCCCCAGGGTACGGTGGC. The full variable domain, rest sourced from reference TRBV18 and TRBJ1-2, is NAGVMQNPRHLVRRRGQEARLRCSPMKGHSHVYWYRQLPEEGLKFMVYLQKENIIDESGMPKERFSAEFPKEGPSILRIQQVVRGDSAAYFCASSPPPGYGGYTFGSGTRLTVV.

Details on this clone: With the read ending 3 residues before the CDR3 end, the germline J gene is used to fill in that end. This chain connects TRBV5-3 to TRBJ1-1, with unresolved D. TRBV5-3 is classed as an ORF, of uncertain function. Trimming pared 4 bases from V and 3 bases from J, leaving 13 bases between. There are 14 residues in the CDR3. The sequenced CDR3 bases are TGTGCCAGAAGCCATCGACGGGTACACACTGAA. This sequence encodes CARSHRRVHTE. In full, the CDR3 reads CARSHRRVHTEAFF.

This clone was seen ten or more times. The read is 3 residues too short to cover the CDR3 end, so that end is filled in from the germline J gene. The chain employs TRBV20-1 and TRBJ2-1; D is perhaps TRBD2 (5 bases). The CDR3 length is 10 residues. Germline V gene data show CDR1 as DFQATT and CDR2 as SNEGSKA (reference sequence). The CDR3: CSGVANEQFF. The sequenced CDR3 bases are TGCAGCGGGGTTGCGAATGAG.

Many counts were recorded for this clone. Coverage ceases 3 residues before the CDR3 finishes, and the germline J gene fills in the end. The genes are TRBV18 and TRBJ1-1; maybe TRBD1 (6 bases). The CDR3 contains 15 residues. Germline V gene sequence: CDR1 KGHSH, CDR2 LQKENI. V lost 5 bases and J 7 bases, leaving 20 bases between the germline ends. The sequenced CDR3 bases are TGTGCCAGCTCAGACAGGTTCGAAACGTCCTTTGAA. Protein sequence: CASSDRFETSFE. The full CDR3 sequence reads CASSDRFETSFEAFF. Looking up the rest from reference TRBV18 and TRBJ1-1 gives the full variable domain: NAGVMQNPRHLVRRRGQEARLRCSPMKGHSHVYWYRQLPEEGLKFMVYLQKENIIDESGMPKERFSAEFPKEGPSILRIQQVVRGDSAAYFCASSDRFETSFEAFFGQGTRLTVV.

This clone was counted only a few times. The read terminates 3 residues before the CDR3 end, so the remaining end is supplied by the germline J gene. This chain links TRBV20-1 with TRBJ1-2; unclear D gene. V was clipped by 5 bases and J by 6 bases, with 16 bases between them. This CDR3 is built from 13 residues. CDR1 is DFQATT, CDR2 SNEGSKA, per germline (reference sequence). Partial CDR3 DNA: TGCAGTGCTCCGATACGGGTTCTCCATGGC. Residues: CSAPIRVLHG. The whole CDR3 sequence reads CSAPIRVLHGYTF.

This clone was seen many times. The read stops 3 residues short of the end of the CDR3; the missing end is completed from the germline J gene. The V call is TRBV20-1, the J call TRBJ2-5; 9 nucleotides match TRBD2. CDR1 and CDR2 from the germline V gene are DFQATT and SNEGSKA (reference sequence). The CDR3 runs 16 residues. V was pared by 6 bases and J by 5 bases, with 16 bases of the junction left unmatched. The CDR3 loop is CSATRVAGVLGETQYF. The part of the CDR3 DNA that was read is TGCAGTGCGACGAGGGTAGCGGGGGTTCTTGGGGAGACC.

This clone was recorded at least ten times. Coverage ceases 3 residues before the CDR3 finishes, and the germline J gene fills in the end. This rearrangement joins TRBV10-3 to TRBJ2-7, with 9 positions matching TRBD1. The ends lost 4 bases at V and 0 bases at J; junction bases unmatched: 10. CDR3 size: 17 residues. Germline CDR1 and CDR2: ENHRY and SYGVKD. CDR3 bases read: TGTGCCATCAGTGTTCGGGACAGGGTACAAAGCTCCTACGAG. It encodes CAISVRDRVQSSYE. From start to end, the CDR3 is CAISVRDRVQSSYEQYF.

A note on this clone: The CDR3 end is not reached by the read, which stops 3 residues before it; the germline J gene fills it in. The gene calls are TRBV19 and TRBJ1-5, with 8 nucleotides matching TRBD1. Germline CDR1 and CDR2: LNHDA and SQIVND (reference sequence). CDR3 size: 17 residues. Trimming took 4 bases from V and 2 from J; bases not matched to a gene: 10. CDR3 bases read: TGTGCCAGTAGTACTCTACCCGGACAGGGAGGCAATCAGCCC. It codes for CASSTLPGQGGNQP. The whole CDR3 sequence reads CASSTLPGQGGNQPQHF.

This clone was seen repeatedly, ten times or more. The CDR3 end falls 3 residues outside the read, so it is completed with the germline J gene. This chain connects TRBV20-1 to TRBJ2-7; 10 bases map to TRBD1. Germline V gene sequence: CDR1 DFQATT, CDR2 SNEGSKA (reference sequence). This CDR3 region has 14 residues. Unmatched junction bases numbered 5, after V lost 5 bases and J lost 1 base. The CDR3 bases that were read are TGCAGTGCTTTCGGACAGGGGGTTTCCTACGAG. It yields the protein CSAFGQGVSYE. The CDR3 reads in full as CSAFGQGVSYEQYF.

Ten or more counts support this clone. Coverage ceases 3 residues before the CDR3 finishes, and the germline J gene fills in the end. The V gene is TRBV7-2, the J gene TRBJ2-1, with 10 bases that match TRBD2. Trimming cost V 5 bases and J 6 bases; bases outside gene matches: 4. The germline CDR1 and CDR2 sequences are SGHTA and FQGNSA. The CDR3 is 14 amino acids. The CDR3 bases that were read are TGTGCCAGCAGCCCCCAGCGGGGGGGCAATGAG. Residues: CASSPQRGGNE. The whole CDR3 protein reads CASSPQRGGNEQFF. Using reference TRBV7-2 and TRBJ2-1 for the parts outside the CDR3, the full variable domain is GAGVSQSPSNKVTEKGKDVELRCDPISGHTALYWYRQSLGQGLEFLIYFQGNSAPDKSGLPSDRFSAERTGGSVSTLTIQRTQQEDSAVYLCASSPQRGGNEQFFGPGTRLTVL.

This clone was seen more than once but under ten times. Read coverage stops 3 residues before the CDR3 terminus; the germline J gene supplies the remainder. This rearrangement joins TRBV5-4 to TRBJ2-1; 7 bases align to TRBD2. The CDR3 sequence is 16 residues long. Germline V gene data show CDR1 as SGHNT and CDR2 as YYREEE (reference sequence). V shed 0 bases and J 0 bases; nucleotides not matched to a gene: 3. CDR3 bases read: TGTGCCAGCAGCTTGGGCGGGGGTCGCTCCTACAATGAG. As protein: CASSLGGGRSYNE. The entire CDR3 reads CASSLGGGRSYNEQFF.

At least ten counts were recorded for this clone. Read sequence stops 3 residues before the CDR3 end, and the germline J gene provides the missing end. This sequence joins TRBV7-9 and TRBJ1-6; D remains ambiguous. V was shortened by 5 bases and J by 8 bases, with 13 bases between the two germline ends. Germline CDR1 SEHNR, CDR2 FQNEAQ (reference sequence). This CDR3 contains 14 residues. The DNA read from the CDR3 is TGTGCCAGCAGCGTCACAGCCGATGATTCACCC. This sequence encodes CASSVTADDSP. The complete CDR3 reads CASSVTADDSPLHF.

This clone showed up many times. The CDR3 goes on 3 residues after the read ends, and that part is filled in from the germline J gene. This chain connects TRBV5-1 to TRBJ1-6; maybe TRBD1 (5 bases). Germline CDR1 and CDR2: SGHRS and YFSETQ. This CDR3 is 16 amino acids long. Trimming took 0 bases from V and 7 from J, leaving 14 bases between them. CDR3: CASSLVGQGSNSPLHF. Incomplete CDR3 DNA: TGCGCCAGCAGCTTGGTAGGGCAGGGAAGCAATTCACCC.

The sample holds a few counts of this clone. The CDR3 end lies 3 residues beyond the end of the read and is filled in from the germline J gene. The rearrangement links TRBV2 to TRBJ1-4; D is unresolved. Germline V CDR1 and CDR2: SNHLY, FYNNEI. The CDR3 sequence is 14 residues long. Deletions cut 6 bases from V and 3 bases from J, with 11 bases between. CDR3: CASSLGWANEKLFF. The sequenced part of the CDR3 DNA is TGTGCCAGCAGCCTGGGCTGGGCTAATGAAAAA.

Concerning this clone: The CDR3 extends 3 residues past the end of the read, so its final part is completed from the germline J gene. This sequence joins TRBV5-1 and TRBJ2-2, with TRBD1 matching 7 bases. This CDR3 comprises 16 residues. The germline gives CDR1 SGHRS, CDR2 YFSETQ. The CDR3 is CASSSGTAFSNEKLFF. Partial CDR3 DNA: TGCGCCAGCAGCTCTGGGACAGCCTTCTCTAATGAAAAG. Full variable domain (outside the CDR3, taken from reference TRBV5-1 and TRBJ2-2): KAGVTQTPRYLIKTRGQQVTLSCSPISGHRSVSWYQQTPGQGLQFLFEYFSETQRNKGNFPGRFSGRQFSNSRSEMNVSTLELGDSALYLCASSSGTAFSNEKLFFGEGSRLTVL.

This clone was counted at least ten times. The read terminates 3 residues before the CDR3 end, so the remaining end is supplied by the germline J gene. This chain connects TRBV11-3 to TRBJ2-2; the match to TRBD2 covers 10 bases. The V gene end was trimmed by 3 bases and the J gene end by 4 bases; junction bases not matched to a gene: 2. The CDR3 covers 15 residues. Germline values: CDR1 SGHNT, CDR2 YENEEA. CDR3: CASSFASGGTGELFF. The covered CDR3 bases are TGTGCCAGCAGCTTTGCTAGCGGGGGCACCGGGGAG.

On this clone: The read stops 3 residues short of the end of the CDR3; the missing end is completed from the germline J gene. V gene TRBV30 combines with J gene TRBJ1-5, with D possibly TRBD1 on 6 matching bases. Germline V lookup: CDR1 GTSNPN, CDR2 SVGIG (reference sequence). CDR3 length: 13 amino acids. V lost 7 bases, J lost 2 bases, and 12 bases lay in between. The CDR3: CASASGGNQPQHF. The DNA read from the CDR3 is TGTGCCTCCGCTTCAGGGGGCAATCAGCCC.

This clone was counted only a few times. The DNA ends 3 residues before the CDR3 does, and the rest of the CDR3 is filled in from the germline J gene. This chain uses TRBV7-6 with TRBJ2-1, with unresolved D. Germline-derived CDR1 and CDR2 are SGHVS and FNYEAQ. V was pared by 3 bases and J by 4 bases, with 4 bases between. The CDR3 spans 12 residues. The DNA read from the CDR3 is TGTGCCAGCAGCTTTCAGTACAATGAG. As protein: CASSFQYNE. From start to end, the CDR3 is CASSFQYNEQFF.

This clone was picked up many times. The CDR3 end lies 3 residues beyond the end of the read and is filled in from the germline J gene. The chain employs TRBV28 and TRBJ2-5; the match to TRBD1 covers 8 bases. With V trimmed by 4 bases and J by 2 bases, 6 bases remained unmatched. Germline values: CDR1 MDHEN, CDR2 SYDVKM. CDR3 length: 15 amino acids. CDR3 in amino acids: CASSWETGAQETQYF. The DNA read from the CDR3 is TGTGCCAGCAGTTGGGAGACAGGGGCGCAAGAGACC.

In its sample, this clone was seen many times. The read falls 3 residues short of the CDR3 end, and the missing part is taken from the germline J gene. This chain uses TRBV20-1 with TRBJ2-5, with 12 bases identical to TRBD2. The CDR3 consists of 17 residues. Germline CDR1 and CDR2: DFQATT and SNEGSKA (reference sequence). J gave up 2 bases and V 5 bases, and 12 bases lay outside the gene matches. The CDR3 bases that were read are TGCAGTGCTCGGGCGGCTAGCGGGGGGGTGGCGCAAGAGACC. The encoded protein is CSARAASGGVAQET. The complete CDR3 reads CSARAASGGVAQETQYF.

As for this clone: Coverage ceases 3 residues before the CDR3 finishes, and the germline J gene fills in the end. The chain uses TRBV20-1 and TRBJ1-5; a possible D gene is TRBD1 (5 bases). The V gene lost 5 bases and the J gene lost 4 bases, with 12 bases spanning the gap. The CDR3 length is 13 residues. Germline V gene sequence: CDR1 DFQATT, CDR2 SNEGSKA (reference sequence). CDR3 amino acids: CSAGGTGNQPQHF. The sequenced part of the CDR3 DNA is TGCAGTGCTGGGGGGACGGGGAATCAGCCC.

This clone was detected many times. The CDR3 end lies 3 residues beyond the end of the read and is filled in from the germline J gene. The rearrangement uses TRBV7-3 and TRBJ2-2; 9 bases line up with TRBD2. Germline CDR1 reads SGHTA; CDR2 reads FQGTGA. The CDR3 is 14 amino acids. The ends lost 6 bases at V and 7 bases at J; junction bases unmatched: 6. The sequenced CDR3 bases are TGTGCCAGCAGACAGACTAGCGGCTACGGGGAG. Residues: CASRQTSGYGE. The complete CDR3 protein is CASRQTSGYGELFF.

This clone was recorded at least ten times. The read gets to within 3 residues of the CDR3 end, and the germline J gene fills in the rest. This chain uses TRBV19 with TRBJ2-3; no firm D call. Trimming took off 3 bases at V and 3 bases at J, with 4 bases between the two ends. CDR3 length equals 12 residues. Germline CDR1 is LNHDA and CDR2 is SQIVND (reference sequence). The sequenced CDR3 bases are TGTGCCAGTAGTATTATGACAGATACG. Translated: CASSIMTDT. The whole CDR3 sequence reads CASSIMTDTQYF.